The clone carrying this T cell receptor (beta chain) was seen at least ten times. It was patients with CD8+CD57+ cell expansion by flow cytometry who were chosen for sequencing. Every one of the patients had aplastic anemia (severe, acquired). Template material for TCR beta VDJ and CDR3 profiling consisted of genomic DNA. TCRdb called the reads again in MiXCR, with one record for every CDR3 protein. This sample carries about 150,000 distinct CDR3 sequences, over 50% of them seen once, and the ten largest clones take around 12%. Germline assignment: CDR1 SGHTA and CDR2 FQGNSA. CDR3 length: 14 amino acids. Trimming left V 2 bases short and J 3 bases short, with 8 bases between. The sample originates from a study of CD8+CD57+ T cells in acquired aplastic anemia.

This TCR was recovered from a human donor with aplastic anemia. The rearrangement uses TRBV7-2 and TRBJ1-3; D gene ambiguous. Sequencing was carried out using sorted CD4+, CD8+, or CD8+CD57+ T cells (not recorded which) from PBMCs. The CDR3 sequence is CASSLRPFGNTIYF. The CDR3 region has the DNA TGTGCCAGCAGCTTACGTCCCTTTGGAAACACCATATATTTT.